Following are 6 T cell receptor beta chains from one sample sequenced in a study of blood T cell repertoires in COVID-19. Produced via immunoSEQ multiplex PCR; TCRdb's table is partial and in-frame only. The sample contains about 110,000 clones, roughly nine tenths of which appear only once. Sequenced: peripheral blood. Receptors were obtained from an elderly woman with acute or convalescent COVID-19.

The rearrangement uses TRBV10-3 and TRBJ2-7; D perhaps matches TRBD2 (5 bases). Between the trimmed V and J ends, which lost 8 bases and 5 bases, there was a span of 7 bases. The CDR3 contains 10 residues. Germline CDR1 ENHRY, CDR2 SYGVKD. This CDR3 is CAIGGNEQYF. CDR3 DNA: TGTGCCATCGGAGGAAACGAGCAGTACTTC.

This chain links TRBV7-2 with TRBJ1-1; maybe TRBD1 (5 bases). The CDR3 runs to 14 residues. V was cut by 1 base and J by 8 bases, with 14 bases left in between. Germline CDR1 SGHTA, CDR2 FQGNSA. The CDR3 spells CASSLEGGTSEAFF. DNA of the CDR3: TGTGCCAGCAGCTTAGAAGGAGGGACCTCCGAAGCTTTCTTT.

The V gene is TRBV14, the J gene TRBJ2-7, with 9 positions matching TRBD2. The CDR3 is made up of 13 amino acids. The germline V gene has CDR1 SGHDN and CDR2 FVKESK. V lost 6 bases to trimming and J lost 6 bases; unmatched junction nucleotides: 6. The CDR3 DNA sequence: TGTGCCAGCAGTCCGGGACTAGCCTTCGAGCAGTACTTC. This translates into CASSPGLAFEQYF.

This clone was observed once. V and J are TRBV30 and TRBJ1-1; possibly TRBD1 for D (5 bases). V dropped 2 bases and J dropped 1 base, with 8 bases sitting between them. This CDR3 has 13 amino acids. Germline V gene sequence: CDR1 GTSNPN, CDR2 SVGIG (reference sequence). The CDR3 loop reads CAWSRQQNTEAFF. In DNA form, the CDR3 reads TGTGCCTGGAGTCGACAGCAGAACACTGAAGCTTTCTTT.

The sample holds one count of this clone. The V and J genes are TRBV30 and TRBJ1-5; TRBD1 agrees at 9 bases. There are 13 residues in the CDR3. The ends lost 1 base at V and 5 bases at J; junction bases unmatched: 0. Germline CDR1 reads GTSNPN; CDR2 reads SVGIG (reference sequence). CDR3 nucleotide sequence: TGTGCCTGGAGTGGACAGGGGGATCAGCCCCAGCATTTT. Translation: CAWSGQGDQPQHF.

J is TRBJ1-2 and V is TRBV19; no definite D call. V gave up 8 bases and J gave up 5 bases, with 15 bases separating them. The germline V gene encodes CDR1 LNHDA and CDR2 SQIVND (reference sequence). The length of the CDR3 is 13 residues. CDR3 DNA: TGTGCCAGTGGTAGAGTTTCCTCGTATGGCTACACCTTC. This encodes CASGRVSSYGYTF.